The 22 T cell receptor beta chains given below trace back to one sample, sequenced in a study of CD8 T cells in Susac syndrome. Reverse transcription of about 0.45 to 1 ug RNA was performed with random hexamers. TCRdb used MiXCR to reprocess the immunoSEQ multiplex PCR reads, holding one entry per CDR3 protein. Of about 120,000 distinct CDR3 sequences listed, about nine tenths were seen once; the top ten hold over 0.12%. Sequencing input: CD4+ T cells from PBMCs. All receptors come from a human donor in good health.

In this sample, this clonotype turned up once. The rearrangement uses TRBV12-5 and TRBJ2-6, with unresolved D. Trimming removed 2 bases at V and 1 base at J, with 0 bases between. Germline CDR1 LGHNT, CDR2 FRNRAP. The CDR3 loop spans 13 amino acids. The CDR3 DNA sequence: TGTGCTAGTGGTTTGTCTGGGGCCAACGTCCTGACTTTC. The encoded protein is CASGLSGANVLTF.

This chain uses TRBV2 with TRBJ2-3, with TRBD2 as a possible D gene (6 bases). V was cut by 1 base and J by 6 bases, with 11 bases left in between. The germline V gene encodes CDR1 SNHLY and CDR2 FYNNEI. The CDR3 runs to 14 residues. In DNA, the CDR3 is TGTGCCAGCAGTGAAGTGGGGGGAGCGGATACGCAGTATTTT. Its translation: CASSEVGGADTQYF.

The CDR3 sequence: CASSLGGGLGYEQYF. CDR3 nucleotides: TGTGCCAGCAGCTTAGGAGGGGGTTTAGGTTACGAGCAGTACTTC. The chain joins TRBV7-9 to TRBJ2-7; possible D gene TRBD1, 6 bases. This CDR3 has 15 residues. Trimming took off 1 base at V and 4 bases at J, with 14 bases between the two ends. Germline V gives CDR1 SEHNR, CDR2 FQNEAQ (reference sequence).

This clonotype showed up just once. The rearrangement links TRBV7-8 to TRBJ1-4, with D perhaps TRBD1 (6 bases). V lost 4 bases and J lost 10, with 19 bases in between. The germline CDR1 and CDR2 sequences are SGHVS and FQNEAQ. This CDR3 is 15 amino acids long. The CDR3 DNA reads TGTGCCAGCAGCTCCTCCGGCGGGGGCAACGGAAAACTGTTTTTT. Amino acid sequence: CASSSSGGGNGKLFF.

The rearrangement joins TRBV24-1 to TRBJ2-1; no clear D gene. V dropped 4 bases and J dropped 2 bases, with 11 bases sitting between them. This CDR3 contains 15 residues. Germline loops: CDR1 KGHDR, CDR2 SFDVKD. Written as DNA, the CDR3 is TGTGCCACCAGTGACCCCCTTGCCCCCTACAATGAGCAGTTCTTC. This sequence encodes CATSDPLAPYNEQFF.

This clonotype was counted between two and nine times. V and J are TRBV27 and TRBJ2-5; TRBD1 aligns across 11 bases. J lost 5 bases, V lost 8 bases, and 7 bases had no gene match. The CDR3 is made up of 14 amino acids. Germline values: CDR1 MNHEY, CDR2 SMNVEV (reference sequence). In DNA form, the CDR3 reads TGTGCCAGCGGCCGGGACAGGGGGTTGGAGACCCAGTACTTC. Translation: CASGRDRGLETQYF.

The rearrangement links TRBV27 to TRBJ2-1, with D possibly being TRBD1 (6 bases). The CDR3 has 16 residues. The ends were cut back, 6 bases at V and 4 bases at J, with 19 bases in the middle. Germline values: CDR1 MNHEY, CDR2 SMNVEV (reference sequence). The chain's CDR3 is CASSPAGTTEYNEQFF. For the CDR3, the DNA is TGTGCCAGCAGCCCCGCCGGGACAACGGAGTACAATGAGCAGTTCTTC.

This sequence joins TRBV7-9 and TRBJ1-5; TRBD1 matches at 7 bases. The germline CDR1 and CDR2 sequences are SEHNR and FQNEAQ (reference sequence). V dropped 8 bases and J dropped 0; count of bases not matched to a gene: 4. CDR3 length: 14 amino acids. Here the CDR3 reads CASRQGNSNQPQHF. CDR3 DNA sequence: TGTGCCAGCCGACAGGGAAATAGCAATCAGCCCCAGCATTTT.

The chain employs TRBV20-1 and TRBJ1-5; D is undetermined. With 3 bases removed from V and 7 bases from J, the gap between germline ends came to 10 bases. The germline V gene encodes CDR1 DFQATT and CDR2 SNEGSKA (reference sequence). This CDR3 comprises 12 residues. CDR3 loop: CSAREGGQPQHF. In nucleotides, the CDR3 is TGCAGTGCTAGGGAGGGAGGACAGCCCCAGCATTTT.

V usage is TRBV7-8 and J usage is TRBJ1-5; TRBD1 might be the D (6 bases). The CDR3 runs 13 residues. The germline CDR1 and CDR2 sequences are SGHVS and FQNEAQ. The V and J ends lost 4 bases and 7 bases respectively, with 11 bases between them. In nucleotides, the CDR3 is TGTGCCAGCAGCTCAACAGGGTTCCAGCCCCAGCATTTT. This encodes CASSSTGFQPQHF. The full variable domain, completed using reference TRBV7-8 and TRBJ1-5, is GAGVSQSPRYKVAKRGQDVALRCDPISGHVSLFWYQQALGQGPEFLTYFQNEAQLDKSGLPSDRFFAERPEGSVSTLKIQRTQQEDSAVYLCASSSTGFQPQHFGDGTRLSIL.

This chain joins TRBV7-9 and TRBJ2-1; 7 bases are shared with TRBD2. With V trimmed by 7 bases and J by 7 bases, 10 bases remained unmatched. The CDR3 is 14 amino acids. Germline assignment: CDR1 SEHNR and CDR2 FQNEAQ (reference sequence). This CDR3 reads CASIDGGGRNEQFF. Written as DNA, the CDR3 is TGTGCCAGCATCGACGGCGGCGGGAGAAATGAGCAGTTCTTC. Looking up the rest from reference TRBV7-9 and TRBJ2-1 gives the full variable domain: DTGVSQNPRHKITKRGQNVTFRCDPISEHNRLYWYRQTLGQGPEFLTYFQNEAQLEKSRLLSDRFSAERPKGSFSTLEIQRTEQGDSAMYLCASIDGGGRNEQFFGPGTRLTVL.

The rearrangement joins TRBV12-3 or TRBV12-4 to TRBJ1-5, with D unclear. The CDR3 contains 16 residues. V shed 1 base and J shed 7 bases, with 17 bases lying between them. CDR3 residues: CASSLEGGLPNQPQHF. For the CDR3, the DNA is TGTGCCAGCAGTTTAGAGGGTGGGCTACCGAACCAGCCCCAGCATTTT.

The J gene is TRBJ2-3, the V gene TRBV5-1; D perhaps matches TRBD1 (6 bases). The CDR3 sequence is 15 residues long. Deletions cut 3 bases from V and 5 bases from J, with 16 bases between. Germline assignment: CDR1 SGHRS and CDR2 YFSETQ. The CDR3 sequence is CASSWEQGLGDTQYF. DNA of the CDR3: TGCGCCAGCAGCTGGGAACAGGGATTGGGAGATACGCAGTATTTT.

This clonotype has only one observation. J is TRBJ1-1 and V is TRBV3-1; D gene unclear. The CDR3 totals 13 residues. From germline, CDR1 is LGHDT and CDR2 YNNKEL (reference sequence). Trimming pared 5 bases from V and 0 bases from J, leaving 7 bases between. CDR3 coding DNA: TGTGCCAGCAGCGAGGGTATGAACACTGAAGCTTTCTTT. It is translated as CASSEGMNTEAFF. Variable domain in full (rest from reference TRBV3-1 and TRBJ1-1): DTAVSQTPKYLVTQMGNDKSIKCEQNLGHDTMYWYKQDSKKFLKIMFSYNNKELIINETVPNRFSPKSPDKAHLNLHINSLELGDSAVYFCASSEGMNTEAFFGQGTRLTVV.

There are a few counts of this clonotype. J is TRBJ1-5 and V is TRBV4-3; D might be TRBD1 (5 bases). V shed 3 bases and J shed 5 bases, with 14 bases lying between them. Germline loops: CDR1 LGHNA, CDR2 YSLEER. This CDR3 is built from 15 residues. CDR3 sequence (DNA): TGCGCCAGCAGCCAGGGGCCGGGACCTGATCAGCCCCAGCATTTT. Residues: CASSQGPGPDQPQHF.

CDR3 DNA sequence: TGTGCCAGTGCGGAGACAGGGGACTACGAGCAGTACTTC. It encodes CASAETGDYEQYF. This rearrangement joins TRBV19 to TRBJ2-7, with TRBD1 matching 8 bases. The trim removed 8 bases at V and 3 bases at J, leaving 6 bases unmatched. The CDR3 runs 13 residues. Germline lookup yields CDR1 LNHDA and CDR2 SQIVND (reference sequence).

This clonotype was seen once. The genes are TRBV27 and TRBJ1-2; weak D call: TRBD1 (6 bases). This CDR3 is built from 14 residues. From germline, CDR1 is MNHEY and CDR2 SMNVEV (reference sequence). The ends were cut back, 5 bases at V and 8 bases at J, with 18 bases in the middle. The CDR3 DNA is TGTGCCAGCAGTCCCGGGACATCGGGGAAAGGCTACACCTTC. As protein: CASSPGTSGKGYTF.

The chain carries TRBV29-1 and TRBJ1-5; weak D call: TRBD1 (6 bases). CDR1 and CDR2 from the germline V gene are SQVTM and ANQGSEA. The V gene lost 1 base and the J gene lost 3 bases, with 10 bases spanning the gap. This CDR3 region has 14 residues. This CDR3 reads CSVEVQGTNQPQHF. CDR3 nucleotides: TGCAGCGTTGAAGTGCAGGGGACCAATCAGCCCCAGCATTTT.

The chain carries TRBV4-3 and TRBJ2-3, with 14 bases aligning to TRBD2. This CDR3 has 18 residues. V lost 0 bases and J lost 2; bases outside the gene matches: 4. Germline V gives CDR1 LGHNA, CDR2 YSLEER. CDR3 DNA sequence: TGCGCCAGCAGCCAAGATCAGGGACTAGCGGGAGTCACAGATACGCAGTATTTT. Its translation is CASSQDQGLAGVTDTQYF.

V gene TRBV7-8 combines with J gene TRBJ2-6, with D tentatively TRBD1 (6 bases). Trimming stripped 1 base from V and 1 base from J, with 8 bases between. CDR1 is SGHVS, CDR2 FQNEAQ, per germline. This CDR3 spans 16 amino acids. CDR3 region: CASSLVQGSGANVLTF. In nucleotides, the CDR3 is TGTGCCAGCAGCTTAGTACAGGGTTCTGGGGCCAACGTCCTGACTTTC.

The V and J genes are TRBV20-1 and TRBJ2-7, with 8 bases fitting TRBD2. Unmatched junction bases numbered 13, after V lost 2 bases and J lost 4 bases. Germline CDR1 and CDR2: DFQATT and SNEGSKA (reference sequence). This CDR3 spans 16 amino acids. The chain's CDR3 is CSARRSGSSTRYEQYF. CDR3 in DNA: TGCAGTGCTAGACGAAGCGGGAGTAGTACCCGATACGAGCAGTACTTC.

This chain links TRBV7-2 with TRBJ2-3; D might be TRBD1 or TRBD2, each matching 7 bases. The V and J ends lost 1 base and 2 bases respectively, with 16 bases between them. This CDR3 spans 17 amino acids. Germline V gene sequence: CDR1 SGHTA, CDR2 FQGNSA. The CDR3 reads CASSLELGGGPTDTQYF. The DNA for the CDR3 is TGTGCCAGCAGCTTAGAACTGGGAGGGGGCCCCACAGATACGCAGTATTTT.